The rows below give T cell receptor beta chains drawn from one sample of a study of blood T cell repertoires in COVID-19. The repertoire was sequenced with immunoSEQ multiplex PCR; TCRdb's copy has only in-frame clones and lacks some. The profile covers around 150,000 clones, with over 80% appearing a single time and around 8.4% taken by the ten largest. Sample: peripheral blood. The source is a woman aged 80 or over with active or convalescent COVID-19. CDR3s include the opening cysteine and the closing phenylalanine or tryptophan. A D gene is named only where the DNA matches it firmly. Clone size is given for some rows only: seen once, a few or many times, or a class if the clone is expanded.

j_gene | d_gene | abundance | v_gene | CDR3aa | CDR3nt
TRBJ1-3 | . | . | TRBV5-6 | CASSWGPSDLYF | TGTGCCAGCAGCTGGGGCCCTTCGGACCTATATTTT
TRBJ1-5 | . | . | TRBV19 | CASSIGGFSNQPQHF | TGTGCCAGTAGTATTGGAGGGTTTAGCAATCAGCCCCAGCATTTT
TRBJ2-7 | TRBD1 | . | TRBV9 | CASSGVSGTGSYEQYF | TGTGCCAGCAGCGGAGTCTCCGGGACAGGGTCCTACGAGCAGTACTTC
TRBJ1-1 | . | . | TRBV6-2/TRBV6-3 | CASTPRGVTEAFF | TGTGCCAGCACCCCTCGGGGGGTCACTGAAGCTTTCTTT
TRBJ2-1 | TRBD1 | . | TRBV27 | CASSLSDRGRNEQFF | TGTGCCAGCAGTTTATCCGACAGGGGGCGCAATGAGCAGTTCTTC
TRBJ1-4 | . | . | TRBV4-3 | CASSQGVATATNEKLFF | TGCGCCAGCAGCCAAGGCGTGGCGACAGCAACTAATGAAAAACTGTTTTTT
TRBJ2-4 | TRBD1 | . | TRBV11-3 | CASSPRTGLAKNIQYF | TGTGCCAGCAGCCCCCGGACAGGACTAGCCAAAAACATTCAGTACTTC
TRBJ1-1 | . | few | TRBV6-2/TRBV6-3 | CASSYSMGAYTEAFF | TGTGCCAGCAGTTACTCGATGGGGGCGTACACTGAAGCTTTCTTT
TRBJ2-7 | . | . | TRBV30 | CAWGGTPSYEQYF | TGTGCCTGGGGGGGGACTCCAAGCTACGAGCAGTACTTC
TRBJ1-5 | . | . | TRBV19 | CASSIQYQPQHF | TGTGCCAGTAGTATACAGTATCAGCCCCAGCATTTT
TRBJ2-1 | TRBD2 | . | TRBV5-1 | CASRQEASGYNEQFF | TGCGCCAGCAGACAAGAGGCTAGCGGTTACAATGAGCAGTTCTTC
TRBJ2-7 | TRBD2 | . | TRBV3-1/TRBV3-2 | CASRKGGGDSYEQYF | TGTGCCAGCAGGAAAGGCGGGGGTGATAGCTACGAGCAGTACTTC
TRBJ1-2 | . | . | TRBV6-5 | CASSYNRVSYTF | TGTGCCAGCAGTTACAACCGAGTGAGCTACACCTTC
TRBJ2-7 | . | once | TRBV18 | CASSPRGSFSYEQYF | TGTGCCAGCTCACCACGAGGGTCATTTTCCTACGAGCAGTACTTC
TRBJ2-1 | . | . | TRBV5-6 | CASSLKLAPYNEQFF | TGTGCCAGCAGCTTAAAGCTAGCCCCCTACAATGAGCAGTTCTTC
TRBJ2-3 | TRBD1 | . | TRBV6-5 | CASSYSADRTDTQYF | TGTGCCAGCAGTTACTCCGCGGACAGGACAGATACGCAGTATTTT
TRBJ2-7 | TRBD1 | . | TRBV27 | CASSFAGQGGYEQYF | TGTGCCAGCAGTTTCGCGGGACAGGGGGGCTACGAGCAGTACTTC
TRBJ1-6 | . | . | TRBV5-4 | CASSSGGSSYNSPLHF | TGTGCCAGCAGCTCCGGGGGGAGCTCCTATAATTCACCCCTCCACTTT
TRBJ1-3 | . | . | TRBV10-2 | CASGQSGNTIYF | TGCGCCAGCGGACAGTCAGGAAACACCATATATTTT
TRBJ1-6 | . | . | TRBV19 | CASRTLSSYNSPLHF | TGTGCCAGTAGGACACTGAGCTCCTATAATTCACCCCTCCACTTT
TRBJ2-4 | . | many | TRBV21-1 | CASSTVIAKNIQYF | TGTGCCAGCAGCACCGTTATAGCCAAAAACATTCAGTACTTC
TRBJ1-2 | TRBD1 | . | TRBV4-3 | CASSQAPTGGSGYTF | TGCGCCAGCAGCCAAGCTCCGACAGGGGGCTCTGGCTACACCTTC
TRBJ2-2 | TRBD1 | . | TRBV6-6 | CASKDRAGTRNGELFF | TGTGCCAGCAAAGACAGGGCTGGTACTCGGAACGGGGAGCTGTTTTTT
TRBJ2-1 | . | . | TRBV19 | CASSTWNGDNEQFF | TGTGCCAGTAGTACCTGGAACGGAGACAATGAGCAGTTCTTC
TRBJ2-7 | . | . | TRBV9 | CASSRGNGGGVEQYF | TGTGCCAGCAGCCGCGGGAACGGGGGAGGTGTGGAGCAGTACTTC
TRBJ2-5 | . | . | TRBV7-9 | CASSPRETQYF | TGTGCCAGCAGCCCCAGGGAGACCCAGTACTTC
TRBJ1-1 | . | . | TRBV5-5 | CASSLRGGMNTEAFF | TGTGCCAGCAGTCTTAGAGGGGGAATGAACACTGAAGCTTTCTTT
TRBJ1-1 | TRBD1 | . | TRBV7-8 | CASSSQGATEAFF | TGTGCCAGCAGCAGCCAGGGGGCCACTGAAGCTTTCTTT
TRBJ1-2 | TRBD1 | . | TRBV29-1 | CSVDGRRTGHGYTF | TGCAGCGTTGACGGCCGCCGGACAGGCCATGGCTACACCTTC
TRBJ1-1 | . | . | TRBV11-2 | CASSAGNTEAFF | TGTGCCAGCAGCGCAGGAAACACTGAAGCTTTCTTT
TRBJ2-7 | . | . | TRBV27 | CASSLARHSSYEQYF | TGTGCCAGCAGTTTAGCCAGGCATAGCTCCTACGAGCAGTACTTC
TRBJ2-3 | TRBD2 | once | TRBV19 | CASGAGGTDTQYF | TGTGCCAGTGGAGCGGGGGGCACAGATACGCAGTATTTT
TRBJ2-2 | TRBD1 | . | TRBV27 | CASSLGPGQGVTGELFF | TGTGCCAGCAGTTTAGGCCCCGGACAGGGGGTGACCGGGGAGCTGTTTTTT
TRBJ2-7 | . | . | TRBV19 | CASSRTVPPLSYEQYF | TGTGCCAGTAGTCGGACAGTTCCCCCCCTCTCCTACGAGCAGTACTTC
TRBJ1-3 | . | . | TRBV9 | CASSTDSDTSSGNTIYF | TGTGCCAGCAGCACCGACTCGGACACGAGCTCTGGAAACACCATATATTTT
TRBJ2-5 | . | . | TRBV9 | CASSVGRGLQETQYF | TGTGCCAGCAGCGTAGGGAGGGGGCTTCAAGAGACCCAGTACTTC
TRBJ1-4 | TRBD1 | few | TRBV28 | CASSLQGGTRKLFF | TGTGCCAGCAGTCTACAGGGGGGAACGAGGAAACTGTTTTTT
TRBJ1-1 | . | . | TRBV19 | CASSGGVRDTEAFF | TGTGCCAGTAGTGGAGGGGTGAGGGACACTGAAGCTTTCTTT
TRBJ2-1 | . | . | TRBV6-6 | CASSYEADNEQFF | TGTGCCAGCAGTTACGAGGCCGACAATGAGCAGTTCTTC
TRBJ1-5 | . | few | TRBV24-1 | CATDQAIQPQHF | TGTGCCACCGACCAGGCGATTCAGCCCCAGCATTTT
TRBJ1-1 | . | once | TRBV3-1/TRBV3-2 | CASSPLVGGNTEAFF | TGTGCCAGCAGCCCCTTAGTGGGAGGGAACACTGAAGCTTTCTTT
TRBJ2-1 | TRBD2 | . | TRBV27 | CASRLAGTYNEQFF | TGTGCCAGCAGACTAGCGGGGACCTACAATGAGCAGTTCTTC
TRBJ2-7 | . | . | TRBV5-8 | CASSLAGTNYEQYF | TGTGCCAGCAGCTTGGCTGGGACAAACTACGAGCAGTACTTC